The table lists the clone carrying this T cell receptor (beta chain) with a few counts. Its antigen is still unknown. One end of the junction fails to match germline, which may point to a read error. Total RNA extracted from each sample amounted to at least 6 micrograms. The sample belongs to a study of blood T cells in healthy people across ages. About the study: About one barcoded beta molecule per two T cells was the capture yield of template switching. Study-wide results and limits: Versus aged donors, long-lived donors had higher diversity and more naive CD4+ cells. Across samples, TCR beta diversity tracked strongly with naive T cell percentage.

The CDR3 sequence is 15 residues long. Using a J-beta primer mix together with a sample-barcoded 5' primer, a second PCR was run for roughly 7 to 11 cycles. TCRdb reprocessed the 5' RACE reads via MiXCR and lists one record per CDR3 protein. This repertoire shows roughly 640,000 distinct CDR3 sequences, about 30% found once; its top ten account for 15% to 17%. Source material: blood. The clonotype originates from a woman of 80 years or more in good health. The chain couples TRBV12-3 or TRBV12-4 to TRBJ2-4; a possible D gene is TRBD1 (5 bases). The CDR3 reads CASSFAQGVYNEQYF. CDR3 nucleotide sequence: TGTGCCAGTAGTTTCGCGCAGGGCGTCTACAATGAGCAGTACTTC.